Reported below is one T cell receptor (beta chain). As yet, its antigen is unknown. The data originate from a study of cytomegalovirus exposure and HLA in healthy donors. Study outcomes and limitations: After further analysis at a later stage, 16,951 TCR beta sequences were associated with HLA alleles at 0.05 false discovery rate.

Primers: 60 Vbeta forward and 13 Jbeta reverse. The method was immunoSEQ multiplex PCR; TCRdb's version includes in-frame clones alone and lacks a portion of them. The table has 250,000 to 350,000 clones, about 90% seen once. The sample consisted of PBMCs. The sequence derives from a woman under 30 in good health and CMV-seronegative.

Written as DNA, the CDR3 is TGTGCCAGCAGTGCGACGGGCTCTGGAAACACCATATATTTT. Translation: CASSATGSGNTIYF. This chain uses TRBV6-6 with TRBJ1-3; D gene unclear. CDR1 is MNHNY and CDR2 is SVGAGI in the germline V gene (reference sequence). Trimming stripped 5 bases from V and 0 bases from J, with 8 bases between. The CDR3 covers 14 residues.